The rows below give T cell receptor beta chains drawn from one sample of a study of Graves' ophthalmopathy and Graves' hyperthyroidism. TCRdb reanalysed the multiplex PCR reads using MiXCR and keeps one entry per CDR3 protein. The data hold 400,000 or so distinct CDR3 sequences, with just over 15% observed a single time. The material sequenced was peripheral blood. These receptors were taken from a woman between 18 and 29 years old with stable Graves' hyperthyroidism. Both conserved end residues are part of each CDR3. The order of the fields is V gene, clone size, J gene, D gene, CDR3 protein, CDR3 DNA. The D gene is left open where the match is weak. A row's size may be missing; if present it is once, few, many or a size class.

v_call: TRBV19
clone_size: many
j_call: TRBJ1-5
d_call: NA
cdr3_aa: CASSMLWRQGWRQPQHF
cdr3_nt: TGTGCCAGTAGTATGCTATGGCGGCAGGGCTGGCGACAGCCCCAGCATTTT

v_call: TRBV20-1
clone_size: NA
j_call: TRBJ1-1
d_call: TRBD1
cdr3_aa: CSAVLYRGRNTEAFF
cdr3_nt: TGCAGTGCTGTCCTATACAGGGGAAGGAACACTGAAGCTTTCTTT

v_call: TRBV29-1
clone_size: many
j_call: TRBJ1-1
d_call: NA
cdr3_aa: CSVYPMNTEAFF
cdr3_nt: TGCAGCGTTTATCCGATGAACACTGAAGCTTTCTTT

v_call: TRBV12-3/TRBV12-4
clone_size: NA
j_call: TRBJ1-3
d_call: NA
cdr3_aa: CASCLGRAGNTIYF
cdr3_nt: TGTGCCAGCTGTCTCGGGCGGGCTGGAAACACCATATATTTT

v_call: TRBV12-3/TRBV12-4
clone_size: many
j_call: TRBJ2-7
d_call: NA
cdr3_aa: CASSLGRGEQYF
cdr3_nt: TGTGCCAGCAGTTTAGGGCGGGGCGAGCAGTACTTC

v_call: TRBV19
clone_size: many
j_call: TRBJ1-6
d_call: TRBD1
cdr3_aa: CASSTSDRVSAPLHF
cdr3_nt: TGTGCCAGTAGTACCTCGGACAGGGTCTCTGCACCCCTCCACTTT

v_call: TRBV18
clone_size: NA
j_call: TRBJ1-2
d_call: NA
cdr3_aa: CASSPYRTNYGYTF
cdr3_nt: TGTGCCAGCTCACCGTACAGGACCAACTATGGCTACACCTTC

v_call: TRBV11-2
clone_size: few
j_call: TRBJ2-7
d_call: TRBD2
cdr3_aa: CASSPDEIAGGLMYEQYF
cdr3_nt: TGTGCCAGCAGTCCCGATGAGATAGCGGGGGGGCTGATGTACGAGCAGTACTTC

v_call: TRBV12-3/TRBV12-4
clone_size: NA
j_call: TRBJ1-6
d_call: NA
cdr3_aa: CASSFADSPLHF
cdr3_nt: TGTGCCAGCAGTTTTGCGGATTCACCCCTCCACTTT

v_call: TRBV6-2/TRBV6-3
clone_size: many
j_call: TRBJ1-1
d_call: NA
cdr3_aa: CASTLGRMTKTFF
cdr3_nt: TGTGCCAGCACCTTGGGCAGGATGACTAAAACTTTCTTT

v_call: TRBV6-5
clone_size: many
j_call: TRBJ2-2
d_call: NA
cdr3_aa: CASSYSGRGELFF
cdr3_nt: TGTGCCAGCAGTTACTCCGGTCGCGGGGAGCTGTTTTTT

v_call: TRBV4-1
clone_size: many
j_call: TRBJ1-6
d_call: NA
cdr3_aa: CASSQEIQGPLHF
cdr3_nt: TGCGCCAGCAGCCAAGAGATCCAGGGGCCCCTCCACTTT

v_call: TRBV6-5
clone_size: many
j_call: TRBJ1-1
d_call: NA
cdr3_aa: CASSLGRRNTEAFF
cdr3_nt: TGTGCCAGCAGCCTGGGACGCAGGAACACTGAAGCTTTCTTT

v_call: TRBV20-1
clone_size: many
j_call: TRBJ1-6
d_call: NA
cdr3_aa: CSARERQTYNSPLHF
cdr3_nt: TGCAGTGCTAGAGAAAGGCAGACTTATAATTCACCCCTCCACTTT

v_call: TRBV7-2
clone_size: many
j_call: TRBJ1-1
d_call: TRBD1
cdr3_aa: CASSSWGQGSTAFF
cdr3_nt: TGTGCCAGCAGCTCGTGGGGACAGGGGTCGACAGCTTTCTTT

v_call: TRBV6-5
clone_size: many
j_call: TRBJ1-1
d_call: TRBD1
cdr3_aa: CASRAGTVISEAFF
cdr3_nt: TGTGCCAGCAGGGCCGGGACAGTAATATCTGAAGCTTTCTTT

v_call: TRBV7-2
clone_size: many
j_call: TRBJ2-7
d_call: NA
cdr3_aa: CASSYQGGPNYEQYF
cdr3_nt: TGTGCCAGCAGCTACCAGGGGGGCCCAAACTACGAGCAGTACTTC

v_call: TRBV27
clone_size: NA
j_call: TRBJ2-2
d_call: TRBD1
cdr3_aa: CASSATTGGGTGELFF
cdr3_nt: TGTGCCAGCAGCGCAACGACAGGGGGCGGCACCGGGGAGCTGTTTTTT

v_call: TRBV5-1
clone_size: many
j_call: TRBJ1-1
d_call: NA
cdr3_aa: CASSYRPLDGEAFF
cdr3_nt: TGCGCCAGCAGCTACCGTCCCTTGGACGGTGAAGCTTTCTTT

v_call: TRBV27
clone_size: many
j_call: TRBJ1-1
d_call: NA
cdr3_aa: CASTTGARPNTEAFF
cdr3_nt: TGTGCCAGCACAACGGGGGCCCGGCCGAACACTGAAGCTTTCTTT

v_call: TRBV5-1
clone_size: few
j_call: TRBJ1-6
d_call: NA
cdr3_aa: CASSLVPITYNSPLHF
cdr3_nt: TGCGCCAGCAGCTTGGTCCCGATTACCTATAATTCACCCCTCCACTTT

v_call: TRBV20-1
clone_size: few
j_call: TRBJ2-2
d_call: NA
cdr3_aa: CSARESPGGGVLTGELFF
cdr3_nt: TGCAGTGCTAGAGAATCCCCGGGGGGCGGGGTGCTCACCGGGGAGCTGTTTTTT

v_call: TRBV6-5
clone_size: NA
j_call: TRBJ1-5
d_call: NA
cdr3_aa: CASSYVGYNQPQHF
cdr3_nt: TGTGCCAGCAGTTACGTAGGGTATAATCAGCCCCAGCATTTT

v_call: TRBV6-1
clone_size: many
j_call: TRBJ2-5
d_call: NA
cdr3_aa: CASSTGTVVETQYF
cdr3_nt: TGTGCCAGCAGTACCGGGACGGTAGTGGAGACCCAGTACTTC

v_call: TRBV27
clone_size: many
j_call: TRBJ2-7
d_call: NA
cdr3_aa: CASSLLGPQGGEQYF
cdr3_nt: TGTGCCAGCAGTTTATTAGGCCCGCAGGGTGGCGAGCAGTACTTC

v_call: TRBV12-3/TRBV12-4
clone_size: many
j_call: TRBJ2-7
d_call: TRBD1
cdr3_aa: CASSSPRTGAQEQYF
cdr3_nt: TGTGCCAGCAGTTCTCCGCGGACAGGGGCTCAAGAGCAGTACTTC

v_call: TRBV24-1
clone_size: many
j_call: TRBJ1-2
d_call: NA
cdr3_aa: CATSDRAFGYGYTF
cdr3_nt: TGTGCCACCAGTGATCGGGCCTTCGGCTATGGCTACACCTTC

v_call: TRBV6-2/TRBV6-3
clone_size: many
j_call: TRBJ1-2
d_call: TRBD1
cdr3_aa: CASTWGRFSLNRGTNYGYTF
cdr3_nt: TGTGCCAGCACCTGGGGCCGCTTCTCCTTGAACAGGGGAACTAACTATGGCTACACCTTC

v_call: TRBV12-3/TRBV12-4
clone_size: many
j_call: TRBJ1-5
d_call: NA
cdr3_aa: CASSFAGVTQPQHF
cdr3_nt: TGTGCCAGCAGTTTCGCAGGGGTTACTCAGCCCCAGCATTTT

v_call: TRBV7-3
clone_size: NA
j_call: TRBJ1-1
d_call: NA
cdr3_aa: CASSPTSDSGTEAFF
cdr3_nt: TGTGCCAGCAGCCCCACCTCGGACAGTGGTACTGAAGCTTTCTTT

v_call: TRBV10-3
clone_size: many
j_call: TRBJ1-6
d_call: NA
cdr3_aa: CAIGGVSYNSPLHF
cdr3_nt: TGTGCCATCGGAGGGGTATCCTATAATTCACCCCTCCACTTT

v_call: TRBV12-5
clone_size: NA
j_call: TRBJ2-3
d_call: NA
cdr3_aa: CASGWKSWPITDTQYF
cdr3_nt: TGTGCTAGTGGTTGGAAGTCATGGCCTATCACAGATACGCAGTATTTT

v_call: TRBV11-2
clone_size: many
j_call: TRBJ2-2
d_call: NA
cdr3_aa: CASRHPGRRTGELFF
cdr3_nt: TGTGCCAGCAGACATCCGGGACGGCGCACCGGGGAGCTGTTTTTT

v_call: TRBV12-3/TRBV12-4
clone_size: many
j_call: TRBJ1-2
d_call: NA
cdr3_aa: CASSLQLANYGYTF
cdr3_nt: TGTGCCAGCAGTTTACAGTTAGCTAACTATGGCTACACCTTC

v_call: TRBV11-2
clone_size: many
j_call: TRBJ2-7
d_call: TRBD1
cdr3_aa: CASSFSTGDEQYF
cdr3_nt: TGTGCCAGCAGCTTCTCGACAGGGGACGAGCAGTACTTC

v_call: TRBV12-3/TRBV12-4
clone_size: many
j_call: TRBJ1-2
d_call: TRBD1
cdr3_aa: CASSLLGQRSYGYTF
cdr3_nt: TGTGCCAGCAGTTTACTGGGACAGAGATCATATGGCTACACCTTC

v_call: TRBV24-1
clone_size: many
j_call: TRBJ1-2
d_call: TRBD1
cdr3_aa: CATSDFRQGESSNYGYTF
cdr3_nt: TGTGCCACCAGTGATTTCAGACAGGGCGAATCTTCTAACTATGGCTACACCTTC

v_call: TRBV5-6
clone_size: NA
j_call: TRBJ1-5
d_call: NA
cdr3_aa: CASSLARNRNQPQHF
cdr3_nt: TGTGCCAGCAGCTTGGCTCGAAACAGAAATCAGCCCCAGCATTTT

v_call: TRBV9
clone_size: many
j_call: TRBJ1-1
d_call: TRBD1
cdr3_aa: CASSTGQGAEGLGAFF
cdr3_nt: TGTGCCAGCAGTACCGGACAGGGGGCGGAAGGGCTGGGAGCTTTCTTT

v_call: TRBV27
clone_size: many
j_call: TRBJ1-6
d_call: NA
cdr3_aa: CASSPLGRTNSPLHF
cdr3_nt: TGTGCCAGCAGTCCTCTGGGGCGGACCAATTCACCCCTCCACTTT

v_call: TRBV19
clone_size: many
j_call: TRBJ2-6
d_call: NA
cdr3_aa: CASSTQGSYSGANVLTF
cdr3_nt: TGTGCCAGTAGTACCCAGGGGAGCTACTCTGGGGCCAACGTCCTGACTTTC

v_call: TRBV12-3/TRBV12-4
clone_size: many
j_call: TRBJ2-7
d_call: NA
cdr3_aa: CASSLGIFAEQYF
cdr3_nt: TGTGCCAGCAGTTTAGGCATCTTCGCCGAGCAGTACTTC